This T cell receptor (beta chain) was sequenced in a study of blood T cell repertoires in COVID-19. TCRdb keeps only in-frame clones here, not all; method: immunoSEQ multiplex PCR. The sample has about 220,000 clones, roughly four fifths seen once. Germline V gene sequence: CDR1 SGHAT, CDR2 FQNNGV. Trimming removed 5 bases at V and 1 base at J, with 9 bases between. The CDR3 covers 15 residues. The genes are TRBV11-2 and TRBJ2-6; possibly TRBD2 for D (6 bases). This clonotype was obtained from a woman aged 60-75 years with acute or convalescent COVID-19. The sequencing input was peripheral blood. The CDR3 here is CASSAGPSGANVLTF. In DNA, the CDR3 is TGTGCCAGCAGCGCGGGACCTTCTGGGGCCAACGTCCTGACTTTC.